Listed below are T cell receptor beta chains from one sample, sequenced in a study of cytomegalovirus exposure and HLA in healthy donors. TCRdb's table, derived via immunoSEQ multiplex PCR, lists solely in-frame clones and lacks some. The table shows about 70,000 clones, with roughly 71% occurring only once. Sequences were obtained from PBMCs. The receptor set was obtained from a woman in her sixties in good health and CMV-seropositive. Both conserved end residues are part of each CDR3. A D gene is named only where the DNA matches it firmly. Rows may omit the clone size; those that give it use once, few, many or a size class.

V gene	clone size	J gene	D gene	CDR3 DNA	CDR3 protein
TRBV5-1	NA	TRBJ1-4	TRBD1	TGCGCCAGCAGCTCGGGACAGAATAATGAAAAACTGTTTTTT	CASSSGQNNEKLFF
TRBV6-5	NA	TRBJ1-2	TRBD1	TGTGCCAGCAGACGGGACAGCTACTATGGCTACACCTTC	CASRRDSYYGYTF
TRBV5-1	NA	TRBJ2-7	TRBD1	TGCGCCAGCAGCTTGGGGTCAGGGGGCCTGAGTACCTACGAGCAGTACTTC	CASSLGSGGLSTYEQYF
TRBV5-1	NA	TRBJ2-5	TRBD2	TGCGCCAGCAGCTTGGTGGGGGGGGTTAAAGAGACCCAGTACTTC	CASSLVGGVKETQYF
TRBV7-2	NA	TRBJ1-1	NA	TGTGCCAGCAGCTTCACAGGGAATTATAGGACTGAAGCTTTCTTT	CASSFTGNYRTEAFF
TRBV5-4	NA	TRBJ2-7	TRBD2	TGTGCCAGCAGCTTGCCGGGGAGGGGCCACGAGCAGTACTTC	CASSLPGRGHEQYF
TRBV10-1	once	TRBJ1-4	NA	TGCGCCAGCAGTGAGGACAGGAGTAATGAAAAACTGTTTTTT	CASSEDRSNEKLFF
TRBV4-1	NA	TRBJ1-4	NA	TGCGCCAGCAGCCAAGAGCAGGGAGGGAGTGAAAAACTGTTTTTT	CASSQEQGGSEKLFF
TRBV6-6	NA	TRBJ2-5	TRBD2	TGTGCCAGCACCCTAGCGGGAGGGGAGACCCAGTACTTC	CASTLAGGETQYF
TRBV5-1	NA	TRBJ2-4	NA	TGCGCCAGCAGCTTAGCCTCGGGAACCAAAAACATTCAGTACTTC	CASSLASGTKNIQYF
TRBV4-1	NA	TRBJ2-7	TRBD1	TGCGCCAGCAGCCGAGGACAGGACCCCTCCTACGAGCAGTACTTC	CASSRGQDPSYEQYF
TRBV30	NA	TRBJ2-1	NA	TGTGCCTGGAGTGCCACTAGCCGCCACCAGTTCTTC	CAWSATSRHQFF
TRBV30	NA	TRBJ1-6	NA	TGTGCCTGGAGTCGACAGTCGCGCTCACCCCTCCACTTT	CAWSRQSRSPLHF
TRBV10-3	NA	TRBJ1-2	TRBD1	TGTGCCACCAAACGGGACAGGGGGTCCGACTATGGCTACACCTTC	CATKRDRGSDYGYTF
TRBV2	NA	TRBJ1-2	NA	TGTGCCAGCACCGACGGGACACCGAACTATGGCTACACCTTC	CASTDGTPNYGYTF
TRBV4-2	NA	TRBJ2-1	TRBD2	TGTGCCAGCAGCCAAGAAGGGACTAGCGGGGGGGCGAGGAATGAGCAGTTCTTC	CASSQEGTSGGARNEQFF
TRBV6-1	few	TRBJ2-1	NA	TGTGCCAGCATGCTACCTAGAGGGTCCTACAATGAGCAGTTCTTC	CASMLPRGSYNEQFF
TRBV18	NA	TRBJ1-6	NA	TGTGCCAGCTCATCGCAGGGGAGTGGCGATTCACCCCTCCACTTT	CASSSQGSGDSPLHF
TRBV9	NA	TRBJ2-3	NA	TGTGCCAGCAGCGTAGGCACGGGCACAGATACGCAGTATTTT	CASSVGTGTDTQYF
TRBV5-1	few	TRBJ1-2	NA	TGCGCCAGTAGCTCAACAGGGACATATGGCTACACCTTC	CASSSTGTYGYTF
TRBV29-1	NA	TRBJ1-2	NA	TGCAGCCAGTGGACAGCAGGTCGGGATGGCTACACCTTC	CSQWTAGRDGYTF
TRBV4-1	once	TRBJ1-2	NA	TGCGCCAGCAGCCAAGATTTCAGGGATCCCTATGGCTACACCTTC	CASSQDFRDPYGYTF
TRBV6-1	NA	TRBJ1-1	NA	TGTGCCAGCAGTGCCCAACTTCGCCGGGCTGAAGCTTTCTTT	CASSAQLRRAEAFF
TRBV11-2	NA	TRBJ2-7	NA	TGTGCCAGCAGCCCCGGGGTGGCGGGCTACGAGCAGTACTTC	CASSPGVAGYEQYF
TRBV5-1	NA	TRBJ1-4	NA	TGCGCCAGCAGCTTGGGGAGACAGGAAGAAAAACTGTTTTTT	CASSLGRQEEKLFF
TRBV5-6	NA	TRBJ2-7	TRBD2	TGTGCCAGCAGCTTGGGATCGGGGGGACTAGCGGAGAGCTCCTACGAGCAGTACTTC	CASSLGSGGLAESSYEQYF
TRBV7-9	few	TRBJ2-3	TRBD2	TGTGCCAGCAGCTTAGCGAGGATCCTAGCGGGGGGTTACACAGATACGCAGTATTTT	CASSLARILAGGYTDTQYF
TRBV30	NA	TRBJ2-7	NA	TGTGCCTGGAGTGTCATGGGCCGCTCCTACGAGCAGTACTTC	CAWSVMGRSYEQYF
TRBV6-1	NA	TRBJ2-5	NA	TGTGCCAGCAGTGAAGTCGGGGGGCGCGAAGAGACCCAGTACTTC	CASSEVGGREETQYF
TRBV5-6	few	TRBJ1-1	NA	TGTGCCAGCAGCTTGGTGCCCGGTCGAACGAACACTGAAGCTTTCTTT	CASSLVPGRTNTEAFF
TRBV4-1	NA	TRBJ2-2	TRBD1	TGCGCCAGCAGCCCTCAGGGGGCCAGGACCGGGGAGCTGTTTTTT	CASSPQGARTGELFF
TRBV19	NA	TRBJ2-1	NA	TGTGCCAGTAGTATTGGCGGGGGCCCCTTGAATGAGCAGTTCTTC	CASSIGGGPLNEQFF
TRBV5-1	few	TRBJ1-4	TRBD1	TGCGCCAGCAGCTTGGGGGACAGTAATGAAAAACTGTTTTTT	CASSLGDSNEKLFF
TRBV6-6	few	TRBJ1-2	NA	TGTGCCAGCAGTTATATCGTTCTTGAGGGCTACACCTTC	CASSYIVLEGYTF
TRBV5-1	NA	TRBJ2-7	NA	TGCGCCAGCAGCCAAGCCTTCGGAGAGACCTACGAGCAGTACTTC	CASSQAFGETYEQYF
TRBV4-2	few	TRBJ2-3	TRBD2	TGTGCCAGCAGCCAAAGCGGGACCACCACAGATACGCAGTATTTT	CASSQSGTTTDTQYF
TRBV14	NA	TRBJ2-1	NA	TGTGCCAGCAGCCTCCTAGCTAGCTCCTACAATGAGCAGTTCTTC	CASSLLASSYNEQFF
TRBV10-2	NA	TRBJ1-6	TRBD1	TGCGCCAGCAGTGAAGGAGGCCAGGGGGTCTCACCCCTCCACTTT	CASSEGGQGVSPLHF
TRBV4-1	NA	TRBJ1-1	TRBD1	TGCGCCAGCAGCCCCGACAGGGGGCAACCTGAAGCTTTCTTT	CASSPDRGQPEAFF
TRBV6-4	few	TRBJ1-1	NA	TGTGCCAGCAGTGCCGGGTTCGAAACTGAAGCTTTCTTT	CASSAGFETEAFF
TRBV18	NA	TRBJ1-2	NA	TGTGCCAGCTCACCCGTTCGCGCCTATGGCTACACCTTC	CASSPVRAYGYTF
TRBV29-1	NA	TRBJ2-3	TRBD1	TGCAGCGTATCCCGACAGGGAGACACAGATACGCAGTATTTT	CSVSRQGDTDTQYF
TRBV9	NA	TRBJ1-1	NA	TGTGCCAGCAGCCTACACAGGAATATGAACACTGAAGCTTTCTTT	CASSLHRNMNTEAFF
TRBV29-1	NA	TRBJ2-5	TRBD2	TGCAGCGTCGCCGGGACTAGCGGGAGAGGGGGCGGGGAGACCCAGTACTTC	CSVAGTSGRGGGETQYF
TRBV18	NA	TRBJ2-4	NA	TGTGCCAGCTCATACAACATAGCCAAAAACATTCAGTACTTC	CASSYNIAKNIQYF
TRBV18	NA	TRBJ1-2	NA	TGTGCCAGCTCACCACCAAACCTTCCAGCAGGCGGCTACACCTTC	CASSPPNLPAGGYTF
TRBV18	NA	TRBJ1-1	NA	TGTGCCAGCTCACCCCAGGAGGTGAACACTGAAGCTTTCTTT	CASSPQEVNTEAFF
TRBV10-3	few	TRBJ1-5	TRBD1	TGTGCCAGCAGTGGGACAGAATATAGCAATCAGCCCCAGCATTTT	CASSGTEYSNQPQHF